This T cell receptor (beta chain) originates from a study of shared clonotypes between healthy human individuals. General study findings and limits: Rarefaction gave evidence that sorted-subset sequencing remained incomplete despite large depth.

This CDR3 region has 14 residues. V was cut by 10 bases and J by 0 bases, with 15 bases left in between. CDR1 and CDR2 from the germline V gene are MDHEN and SYDVKM. Comments on this clone: Its specificity is unknown.

Naive CD8 cells comprised CD45RO-negative, CCR7-positively selected cells, excluding terminally differentiated effector memory CD45RA+ cells. The assay was immunoSEQ multiplex PCR, and TCRdb's table has in-frame clones only and misses some. The sample has hundreds of thousands of clones; about 96% are singletons. The gene calls are TRBV28 and TRBJ1-1; D not certain. Material for sequencing was naive CD8+ T cells sorted from blood. This TCR came from a woman in her 30s in good health. CDR3 amino acids: CATNPRFMNTEAFF. CDR3 bases: TGTGCCACCAACCCGCGTTTCATGAACACTGAAGCTTTCTTT.